Shown below are 19 T cell receptor beta chains from a single sample sequenced in a study of cytomegalovirus exposure and HLA in healthy donors. In the PCR, 60 Vbeta and 13 Jbeta primers were used. TCRdb keeps only in-frame clones here, not all; method: immunoSEQ multiplex PCR. The profile covers around 150,000 clones, with around 73% appearing a single time and 13% to 15% taken by the ten largest. The sequencing sample was made of PBMCs. These receptors were collected from a human donor in good health.

The CDR3 sequence: CASSLELAGNNEQFF. The CDR3 nucleotides read TGTGCCAGCAGCTTGGAACTAGCGGGCAACAATGAGCAGTTCTTC. The gene calls are TRBV5-8 and TRBJ2-1, with 9 bases fitting TRBD2. Germline V gene sequence: CDR1 SGHTS, CDR2 YDEGEE. This CDR3 region has 15 residues. The V gene end was trimmed by 0 bases and the J gene end by 5 bases; junction bases not matched to a gene: 3.

This clone appeared a single time. The chain links TRBV5-1 to TRBJ2-1; D possibly corresponds to TRBD2 (6 bases). The CDR3 covers 14 residues. The V end lost 6 bases, the J end lost 0 bases, and 10 bases lay between the germline ends. CDR1 SGHRS and CDR2 YFSETQ come from the germline V gene. DNA for the CDR3: TGCGCCAGCACCCCGACTAGCTCCTACAATGAGCAGTTCTTC. Its protein product is CASTPTSSYNEQFF. The full variable domain, with the rest looked up from reference TRBV5-1 and TRBJ2-1, is KAGVTQTPRYLIKTRGQQVTLSCSPISGHRSVSWYQQTPGQGLQFLFEYFSETQRNKGNFPGRFSGRQFSNSRSEMNVSTLELGDSALYLCASTPTSSYNEQFFGPGTRLTVL.

This clone was found a few times. The V call is TRBV4-2, the J call TRBJ1-1; possible D gene TRBD1, 6 bases. Deletions cut 0 bases from V and 5 bases from J, with 13 bases between. This CDR3 spans 15 amino acids. CDR1 and CDR2 (germline): LGHNA, YNFKEQ. The CDR3 sequence is CASSQEARQATEAFF. The CDR3 DNA sequence: TGTGCCAGCAGCCAAGAAGCGAGACAGGCAACTGAAGCTTTCTTT.

The V gene is TRBV5-1, the J gene TRBJ2-7; TRBD1 matches 11 bases. There are 16 residues in the CDR3. Germline values: CDR1 SGHRS, CDR2 YFSETQ. V shed 4 bases and J 2 bases; nucleotides not matched to a gene: 8. The CDR3 here is CASSGGGQGGTYEQYF. As DNA, the CDR3 is TGCGCCAGCAGCGGAGGGGGACAGGGGGGCACCTACGAGCAGTACTTC.

This clone was observed a handful of times. The rearrangement joins TRBV7-9 to TRBJ2-5; 8 bases are a match to TRBD2. The CDR3 consists of 14 residues. The germline CDR1 and CDR2 sequences are SEHNR and FQNEAQ (reference sequence). With V trimmed by 5 bases and J by 4 bases, 6 bases remained unmatched. The CDR3 DNA reads as TGTGCCAGCAGCCCCTCGACTAGCGCAGAGACCCAGTACTTC. Translation gives CASSPSTSAETQYF.

The genes are TRBV7-9 and TRBJ2-3; 7 bases are a match to TRBD2. Germline CDR1 and CDR2: SEHNR and FQNEAQ (reference sequence). V shed 8 bases and J 0 bases; nucleotides not matched to a gene: 8. The CDR3 extends over 15 amino acids. CDR3 loop: CASGPGRESTDTQYF. Here the CDR3 DNA reads TGTGCCAGCGGACCGGGGCGGGAGAGCACAGATACGCAGTATTTT.

This rearrangement joins TRBV5-1 to TRBJ2-5; TRBD1 agrees at 10 bases. CDR1 is SGHRS, CDR2 YFSETQ, per germline. V dropped 3 bases and J dropped 5; count of bases not matched to a gene: 7. The CDR3 contains 15 residues. Here the CDR3 reads CASSSPGQGKETQYF. In DNA form, the CDR3 reads TGCGCCAGCAGCTCCCCGGGACAGGGGAAGGAGACCCAGTACTTC.

The V and J genes are TRBV28 and TRBJ2-1; D remains ambiguous. CDR1 and CDR2 from the germline V gene are MDHEN and SYDVKM. The CDR3 spans 15 residues. V was cut by 5 bases and J by 0 bases, with 11 bases left in between. The CDR3 nucleotides are TGTGCCAGCAGTCCCCTATCGAGCTCCTACAATGAGCAGTTCTTC. As protein: CASSPLSSSYNEQFF.

This chain uses TRBV7-9 with TRBJ1-2, with D tentatively TRBD1 (5 bases). CDR3 length: 15 amino acids. V dropped 3 bases and J dropped 6 bases, with 17 bases sitting between them. CDR1 is SEHNR, CDR2 FQNEAQ, per germline (reference sequence). The chain's CDR3 is CASSFLGQPGNGYTF. DNA for the CDR3: TGTGCCAGCAGCTTTTTGGGGCAGCCCGGCAATGGCTACACCTTC.

This chain connects TRBV6-5 to TRBJ2-5; D possibly corresponds to TRBD2 (7 bases). Trimming stripped 5 bases from V and 5 bases from J, with 15 bases between. CDR1 and CDR2 from the germline V gene are MNHEY and SVGAGI. The length of the CDR3 is 14 residues. As DNA, the CDR3 is TGTGCCAGCAGTCCTAAAGGGGGGGTGGAGACCCAGTACTTC. It specifies CASSPKGGVETQYF.

The chain employs TRBV7-3 and TRBJ1-1, with unresolved D. Trimming removed 2 bases at V and 1 base at J, with 5 bases between. This CDR3 spans 13 amino acids. Germline loops: CDR1 SGHTA, CDR2 FQGTGA. The CDR3 DNA is TGTGCCAGCAGCTTAGCCAGGAACACTGAAGCTTTCTTT. Translating gives CASSLARNTEAFF.

V and J are TRBV21-1 and TRBJ2-7; TRBD1, the table's D call, lacks a check against the DNA. TRBV21-1 is a pseudogene. The CDR3 runs 14 residues. The CDR3 DNA is TGTGCCAGCAGCATTCGAACAGGGCTGTACGAGCAGTACTTC. Its translation: CASSIRTGLYEQYF.

This rearrangement joins TRBV5-1 to TRBJ2-1, with 9 bases identical to TRBD2. Germline CDR1 reads SGHRS; CDR2 reads YFSETQ. V shed 4 bases and J 9 bases; nucleotides not matched to a gene: 11. The CDR3 totals 15 residues. The chain's CDR3 is CASSLDGTSLVEQFF. CDR3 nucleotides: TGCGCCAGCAGCCTAGACGGGACTAGCTTGGTTGAGCAGTTCTTC.

The V call is TRBV5-1, the J call TRBJ1-3, with 7 bases matching TRBD1. This CDR3 contains 15 residues. Germline CDR1 and CDR2: SGHRS and YFSETQ. Losses at the gene ends were 2 bases for V and 4 bases for J; bases not matched to a gene: 6. The CDR3 is CASSLIGTVGNTIYF. The CDR3 bases are TGCGCCAGCAGCTTAATAGGGACAGTAGGAAACACCATATATTTT.

The chain uses TRBV25-1 and TRBJ2-7; D not certain. The CDR3 covers 11 residues. Trimming removed 3 bases at V and 3 bases at J, with 3 bases between. Germline V lookup: CDR1 MGHDK, CDR2 SYGVNS. The chain's CDR3 is CASSDNYEQYF. Written as DNA, the CDR3 is TGTGCCAGCAGTGACAACTACGAGCAGTACTTC.

The chain recombines TRBV27 with TRBJ1-2; 9 bases are a match to TRBD1. Germline lookup yields CDR1 MNHEY and CDR2 SMNVEV (reference sequence). This CDR3 has 15 residues. Trimming cost V 6 bases and J 8 bases; bases outside gene matches: 13. CDR3 DNA: TGTGCCAGCAGGCCCAACACCGGGGACAGGGACGGCTACACCTTC. Protein: CASRPNTGDRDGYTF.

This clone turned up a few times. The rearrangement joins TRBV19 to TRBJ2-7; 9 positions agree with TRBD1. This CDR3 comprises 14 residues. Germline V gene lookup returns CDR1 LNHDA and CDR2 SQIVND (reference sequence). V trimming: 5 bases; J trimming: 3 bases; junction bases outside the gene matches: 5. Written as DNA, the CDR3 is TGTGCCAGTAGTGCGGGGACAGGGCTCTACGAGCAGTACTTC. This gives the protein CASSAGTGLYEQYF.

V and J are TRBV11-3 and TRBJ1-2; TRBD1 matches 7 bases. The germline gives CDR1 SGHNT, CDR2 YENEEA. The CDR3 spans 12 residues. The V segment lost 5 bases and the J segment 7 bases; nucleotides outside the gene matches: 4. The chain's CDR3 is CASSVDRVGYTF. DNA of the CDR3: TGTGCCAGCAGCGTCGACAGGGTTGGCTACACCTTC.

The chain employs TRBV11-2 and TRBJ2-1; 8 positions agree with TRBD2. Germline V gene sequence: CDR1 SGHAT, CDR2 FQNNGV. V lost 3 bases and J lost 8; bases outside the gene matches: 9. The CDR3 has 15 residues. Written as DNA, the CDR3 is TGTGCCAGCAGCTTCGATGCGGGAGGTGGGTATGAGCAGTTCTTC. It codes for CASSFDAGGGYEQFF.